This T cell receptor beta chain derives from a study of blood T cell repertoires in COVID-19. Study-wide context: Samples taken during acute and convalescent COVID-19 were collected in the United States, Italy and Spain.

V lost 0 bases to trimming and J lost 10 bases; unmatched junction nucleotides: 15. The CDR3 is 18 residues long. The germline CDR1 and CDR2 sequences are LGHNA and YSLEER. Per the authors' pipeline: It was from reference gene primer amplification that nucleated cell counts were estimated. Repertoires were generated with immunoSEQ multiplex PCR, while TCRdb's copy carries only in-frame clones and drops some. That table furnishes V, J and clone size, whereas the DNA furnished D and trimming. The sample carries 97,000 or so clones, approximately 82% recorded once. The J gene is TRBJ1-6, the V gene TRBV4-3, with 7 bases matching TRBD1. Sequenced: peripheral blood. The clonotype was recovered from a man in his 70s with active or convalescent COVID-19. The CDR3 protein is CASSQETHRRGRISPLHF. The CDR3 DNA reads TGCGCCAGCAGCCAAGAGACCCATAGAAGGGGGCGCATCTCACCCCTCCACTTT.